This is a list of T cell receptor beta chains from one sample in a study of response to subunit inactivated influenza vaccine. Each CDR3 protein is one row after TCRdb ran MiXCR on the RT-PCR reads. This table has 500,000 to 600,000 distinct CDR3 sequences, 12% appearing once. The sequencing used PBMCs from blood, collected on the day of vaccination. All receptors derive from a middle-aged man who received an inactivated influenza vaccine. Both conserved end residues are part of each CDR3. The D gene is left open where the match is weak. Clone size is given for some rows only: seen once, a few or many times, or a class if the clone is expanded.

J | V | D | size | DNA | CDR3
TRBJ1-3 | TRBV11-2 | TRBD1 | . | TGTGCCAGCAGCTTATGGGGACAGGGACTAGCCTCTGGAAACACCATATATTTT | CASSLWGQGLASGNTIYF
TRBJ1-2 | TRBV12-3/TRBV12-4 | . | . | TGTGCCAGCACCCGGGTAGGGGATGGCTATGGCTACACCTTC | CASTRVGDGYGYTF
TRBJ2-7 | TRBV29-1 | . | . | TGCAGCGTCCGGACGGGAGACGCCTACGAGCAGTACTTC | CSVRTGDAYEQYF
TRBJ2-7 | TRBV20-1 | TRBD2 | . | TGCAGTGCTAGGGGTATAGCGGGGCGTTCCTACGAGCAGTACTTC | CSARGIAGRSYEQYF
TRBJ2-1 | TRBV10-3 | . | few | TGTGCCATCAGTGACCCCGGGAACGGGGTATCTGAGCAGTTCTTC | CAISDPGNGVSEQFF
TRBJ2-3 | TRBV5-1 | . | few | TGCGCCAGCTCGGGCGGAGTCACAGATACGCAGTATTTT | CASSGGVTDTQYF
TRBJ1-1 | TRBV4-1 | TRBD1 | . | TGCGCCAGCAGCCAAGGGCTGCAGGGGGCTACTGAAGCTTTCTTT | CASSQGLQGATEAFF
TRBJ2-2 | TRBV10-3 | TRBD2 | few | TGTGCCATCGGCGAGCGGGGGGGCCGCACCGGGGAGCTGTTTTTT | CAIGERGGRTGELFF
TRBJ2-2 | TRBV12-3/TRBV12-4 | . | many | TGTGCCAGCAGTGGTGCCGGGGAGCTGTTTTTT | CASSGAGELFF
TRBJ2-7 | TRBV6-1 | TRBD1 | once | TGTGCCAGCAGCCACCGGGACAGGGATGACGAGCAGTACTTC | CASSHRDRDDEQYF
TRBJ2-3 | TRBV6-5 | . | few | TGTGCCAGCAGTTACGGACAGCTTATCACAGATACGCAGTATTTT | CASSYGQLITDTQYF
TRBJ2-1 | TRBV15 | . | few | TGTGCCACCAGCAGACCCTCGCGGCTCTCCTACAATGAGCAGTTCTTC | CATSRPSRLSYNEQFF
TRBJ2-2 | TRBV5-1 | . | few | TGCGCCAGCAGCCCCGGGACGAGGGCGAACACCGGGGAGCTGTTTTTT | CASSPGTRANTGELFF
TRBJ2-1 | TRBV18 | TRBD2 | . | TGTGCCAGCTCACGCTCTAGCGGGGAGAATGAGCAGTTCTTC | CASSRSSGENEQFF
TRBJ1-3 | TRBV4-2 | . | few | TGTGCCAGCAGCCAAGAAGGAAGTTACCAGTATTCTGGAAACACCATATATTTT | CASSQEGSYQYSGNTIYF
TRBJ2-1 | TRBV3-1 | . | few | TGTGCCAGCAGCCAGTATAGGTCGGCCGATGAGCAGTTCTTC | CASSQYRSADEQFF
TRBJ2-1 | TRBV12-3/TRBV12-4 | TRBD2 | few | TGTGCCAGCAGTTTGGGGACTAGCGGGAGAGAAAATGAGCAGTTCTTC | CASSLGTSGRENEQFF
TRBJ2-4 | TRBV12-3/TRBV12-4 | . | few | TGTGCCAGCAGTTTAAAACTAGTGGGGAACATTCAGTACTTC | CASSLKLVGNIQYF
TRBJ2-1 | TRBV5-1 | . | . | TGCGCCAGCAGCTATGGCAGGAGTTTAGGCAATGAGCAGTTCTTC | CASSYGRSLGNEQFF
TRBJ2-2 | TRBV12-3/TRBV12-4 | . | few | TGTGCCAGCAGGGGGTTCCAGGGGTTGACCGGGGAGCTGTTTTTT | CASRGFQGLTGELFF
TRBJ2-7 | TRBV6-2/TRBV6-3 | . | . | TGTGCCAGCAGACGGGACTTGCCCTACGAGCAGTACTTC | CASRRDLPYEQYF
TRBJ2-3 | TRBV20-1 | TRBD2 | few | TGCAGTGCCCGATCGTCCGGGGCTAGCGGGAGCACAGATACGCAGTATTTT | CSARSSGASGSTDTQYF
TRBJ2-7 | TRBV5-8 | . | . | TGTGCCAGCCTGGCGGTCGCCTACGAGCAGTACTTC | CASLAVAYEQYF
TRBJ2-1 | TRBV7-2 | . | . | TGTGCCAGCATCTTATTAAGGTTAGCTCAATACAATGAGCAGTTCTTC | CASILLRLAQYNEQFF
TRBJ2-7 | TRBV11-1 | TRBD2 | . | TGTGCCAGCAGCGGGGCTAGCGGGAGTGATAAAGCCCCCTACGAGCAGTACTTC | CASSGASGSDKAPYEQYF
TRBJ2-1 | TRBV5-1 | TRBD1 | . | TGCGCCAGCAGCGTCCGGGACAGCACACCAGAGCAGTTCTTC | CASSVRDSTPEQFF
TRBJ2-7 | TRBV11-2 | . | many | TGTGCCAGCAGCTTCCCTCAAAAGGCCTCCTACGAGCAGTACTTC | CASSFPQKASYEQYF
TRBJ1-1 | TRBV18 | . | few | TGTGCCAGCTCACCACCGGCCGGGACTGAAGCTTTCTTT | CASSPPAGTEAFF
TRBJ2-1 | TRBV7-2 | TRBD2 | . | TGTGCCAGCAGCTTTCAGGCTAGCGGGAGATTGAGCAATGAGCAGTTCTTC | CASSFQASGRLSNEQFF
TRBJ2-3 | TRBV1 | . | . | TGCGCCAGCAGCGCTAGACGGGGCCCGGATACGCAGTATTTT | CASSARRGPDTQYF
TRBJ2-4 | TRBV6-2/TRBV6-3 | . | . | TGTGCCAGCAGTCCCCGGGGGGCCAAAAACATTCAGTACTTC | CASSPRGAKNIQYF
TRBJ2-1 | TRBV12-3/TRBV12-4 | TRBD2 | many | TGTGCCAGCAGTGACGGACTAGCGGGGGGTTACAATGAGCAGTTCTTC | CASSDGLAGGYNEQFF
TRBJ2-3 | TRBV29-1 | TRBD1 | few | TGCAGCGTTACCTCTTACAGGGGACGCACAGATACGCAGTATTTT | CSVTSYRGRTDTQYF
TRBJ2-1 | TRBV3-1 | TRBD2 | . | TGTGCCAGCAGCCAACTAGCGGGGGGCCAGACAGAGATACCCTACAATGAGCAGTTCTTC | CASSQLAGGQTEIPYNEQFF
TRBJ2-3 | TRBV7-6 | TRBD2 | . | TGTGCCAGCAGCCCAGGGACTAGCGGGGACACAGATACGCAGTATTTT | CASSPGTSGDTDTQYF
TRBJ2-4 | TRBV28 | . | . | TGTGCCAGCAGTTCGCAGGGGACCAAAAACATTCAGTACTTC | CASSSQGTKNIQYF
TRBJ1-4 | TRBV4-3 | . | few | TGCGCCAGCAGCCAAGAATTTGCGGGGGGAGGTTTGAAACTGTTTTTT | CASSQEFAGGGLKLFF
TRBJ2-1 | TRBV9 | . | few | TGTGCCAGCAGCGTGACAGGACGCTCCTACAATGAGCAGTTCTTC | CASSVTGRSYNEQFF
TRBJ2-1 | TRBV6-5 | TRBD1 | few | TGTGCCAGCAGTTACCCCGGGACAGGGGGTGAGCAGTTCTTC | CASSYPGTGGEQFF
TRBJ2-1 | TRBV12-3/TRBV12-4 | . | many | TGTGCCAGCACCCTGAAGACCGGATACAATGAGCAGTTCTTC | CASTLKTGYNEQFF
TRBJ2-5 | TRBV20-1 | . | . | TGCAGTGCTCACGCAGGTGAGGAGACCCAGTACTTC | CSAHAGEETQYF
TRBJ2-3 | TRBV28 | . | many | TGTGCCAGCAGCCTATTCTATCGGGAGAGCACAGATACGCAGTATTTT | CASSLFYRESTDTQYF
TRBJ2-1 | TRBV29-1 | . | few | TGCAGCGTTGAAGATAAGGCTTATTGGGCCTACAATGAGCAGTTCTTC | CSVEDKAYWAYNEQFF
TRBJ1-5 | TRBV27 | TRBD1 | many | TGTGCCAGCAGTTCGACAGGGGCGCTCAATCAGCCCCAGCATTTT | CASSSTGALNQPQHF
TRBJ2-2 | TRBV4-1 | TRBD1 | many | TGCGCCAGCAGCCAAGTGTCCGGGACAGGGAACGGAGTTGTTTTGACCGGGGAGCTGTTTTTT | CASSQVSGTGNGVVLTGELFF
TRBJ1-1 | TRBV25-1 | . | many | TGTGCCAGCAGTGTTGGGGTGGACACTGAAGCTTTCTTT | CASSVGVDTEAFF
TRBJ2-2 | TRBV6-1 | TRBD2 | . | TGTGCCAGCAGACCAGGACTAGCGGGAGTTACCGGGGAGCTGTTTTTT | CASRPGLAGVTGELFF
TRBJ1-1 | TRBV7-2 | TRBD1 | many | TGTGCCAGCAGCTTGGACAGGGGGTACACTGAAGCTTTCTTT | CASSLDRGYTEAFF